This TCR beta chain was found in a study of vaccination effects on CD4 cells after COVID-19. Antigen-specific CD4+ T cells were first expanded with viral peptide pools by the ViraFEST assay and only then sequenced. Upon completion of more than 9 days in culture, CD4+ T cells were isolated. Prior SARS-CoV-2 infection was absent in the vaccine recipients, as shown by negative nucleocapsid antibodies. Fresh IL-2-containing medium replaced half the medium on days 3 and 7. Overall study findings and caveats: Researchers reported few convalescent patients and no early post-infection timepoints in the study. Marked clonal contraction was seen late after vaccination (in both infection- and vaccine-induced clones).

Comment on this clone: Its antigen remains unidentified.

Sequencing was performed with immunoSEQ multiplex PCR; in TCRdb, only in-frame clones are kept and a portion is missing. The repertoire includes around 13,000 clones, less than 85% of them detected once, and under 30% sits in the top ten. From germline, CDR1 is PRHDT and CDR2 FYEKMQ (reference sequence). V shed 1 base and J shed 4 bases, with 8 bases lying between them. The CDR3 contains 13 residues. V is TRBV13 and J is TRBJ2-7, with D uncertain. The TCR sequence derives from a human donor who received a COVID-19 vaccine. The sample consisted of CD4+ T cells from PBMCs cultured with HCoV-229E spike peptides, taken before COVID-19 vaccination. The CDR3 DNA reads as TGTGCCAGCAGCTTAGTCTTCGGTTACGAGCAGTACTTC. It translates to CASSLVFGYEQYF.